This record looks at one T cell receptor (beta chain) sequence and its context. Its target is not known. The data are from a study of blood T cells in healthy people across ages. The use of a sample-barcoded 5' primer and a J-beta primer mix characterized a second PCR of about 7 to 12 cycles. TCRdb used MiXCR to reprocess the 5' RACE reads, holding one entry per CDR3 protein. The data show around 670,000 distinct CDR3 sequences, approximately 30% seen once. Each donor supplied approximately 10 milliliters of peripheral blood. Germline V gene data show CDR1 as SEHNR and CDR2 as FQNEAQ (reference sequence). The CDR3 length is 13 residues. Study-wide points: PBMCs were not sorted, which prevented a conclusive comparison of naive versus antigen-experienced cells.

The chain combines TRBV7-9 with TRBJ2-4; D is undetermined. The DNA end is more similar to TRBJ2-7, so the J call may be wrong. This sequence originates from an elderly woman in good health. Material: blood. Here the CDR3 DNA reads TGTGCCAGCAGCACGGGCGGAACGGGCGAGCAGTACTTC. It codes for CASSTGGTGEQYF.